These 20 T cell receptor beta chains came from one sample sequenced in a study of T cell repertoires in cytomegalovirus infection. Antigens for these TCRs are unknown. TCRdb reprocessed the reads via MiXCR and lists one record per CDR3 protein. The table has some 500,000 distinct CDR3 sequences, around a third seen once. The sequencing here drew on cultured PBMCs, taken from culture after CMV antigen stimulation. The receptors derive from a human donor in good health (CMV status not recorded). Some clones in this sample may be carry-over from other donors' samples.

The table lists this clonotype with a few counts. CDR3 sequence reads: CASSYTGPLGNTIYF. The CDR3 nucleotides are TGTGCCAGCAGTTACACGGGACCGCTTGGAAACACCATATATTTT. This chain connects TRBV6-5 to TRBJ1-3; TRBD1 might be the D (5 bases). This CDR3 comprises 15 residues. Trimming shortened V by 2 bases and J by 3 bases, and 11 bases separated the two germline ends. Germline V CDR1 and CDR2: MNHEY, SVGAGI.

The rearrangement links TRBV20-1 to TRBJ2-1; D may be TRBD2 (6 bases). Germline CDR1 DFQATT, CDR2 SNEGSKA (reference sequence). V shed 6 bases and J shed 5 bases, with 14 bases lying between them. The CDR3 loop spans 13 amino acids. CDR3 sequence (DNA): TGCAGTGCAGTGACTAGTTTTGACAATGAGCAGTTCTTC. Amino acids: CSAVTSFDNEQFF.

This clonotype was seen only a few times. The V call is TRBV7-6, the J call TRBJ2-1, with 8 bases fitting TRBD2. Germline assignment: CDR1 SGHVS and CDR2 FNYEAQ. The CDR3 is 19 residues long. Trimming at V came to 5 bases and at J to 6 bases, leaving 21 bases not matched to a gene. The CDR3 sequence: CASSPRGRRTSHLSNEQFF. The CDR3 nucleotides read TGTGCCAGCAGCCCCCGGGGGAGAAGGACTAGCCACCTTTCCAATGAGCAGTTCTTC.

The chain links TRBV7-2 to TRBJ1-4, with D possibly TRBD1 on 5 matching bases. Germline assignment: CDR1 SGHTA and CDR2 FQGNSA. The CDR3 extends over 16 amino acids. V was clipped by 5 bases and J by 8 bases, with 21 bases between them. For the CDR3, the DNA is TGTGCCAGCAGCCCAGGGCCCGCGAGGGGTGTGGAAAAACTGTTTTTT. Amino acid sequence: CASSPGPARGVEKLFF.

This sequence joins TRBV19 and TRBJ2-3; the D gene is possibly TRBD2 (5 bases). Trimming stripped 5 bases from V and 1 base from J, with 10 bases between. The CDR3 covers 14 residues. Germline assignment: CDR1 LNHDA and CDR2 SQIVND (reference sequence). CDR3 DNA sequence: TGTGCCAGTAGTGTACTAGAGGGCACAGATACGCAGTATTTT. Protein sequence: CASSVLEGTDTQYF.

This clonotype was picked up a small number of times. The gene calls are TRBV20-1 and TRBJ2-1; perhaps TRBD1 as D (5 bases). V lost 2 bases and J 6 bases, leaving 14 bases between the germline ends. This CDR3 is built from 14 residues. Germline values: CDR1 DFQATT, CDR2 SNEGSKA (reference sequence). The CDR3 loop is CSARFWGGINEQFF. CDR3 sequence (DNA): TGCAGTGCTAGATTTTGGGGCGGTATCAATGAGCAGTTCTTC.

This clonotype turned up a few times. The chain carries TRBV7-2 and TRBJ1-1; tentatively, D is TRBD1 (5 bases). From germline, CDR1 is SGHTA and CDR2 FQGNSA. This CDR3 is 13 amino acids long. Trimming cost V 5 bases and J 3 bases, with 10 bases left between them. The CDR3 spells CASSTQEDTEAFF. CDR3 coding DNA: TGTGCCAGCAGCACACAGGAGGACACTGAAGCTTTCTTT.

This sequence joins TRBV7-3 and TRBJ2-7; D might be TRBD2 (5 bases). From germline, CDR1 is SGHTA and CDR2 FQGTGA. V lost 5 bases and J 7 bases, leaving 12 bases between the germline ends. The CDR3 covers 12 residues. The CDR3: CASSAASGEQYF. The CDR3 nucleotides read TGTGCCAGCAGCGCGGCGTCGGGGGAGCAGTACTTC.

A few counts support this clonotype. The V call is TRBV11-2, the J call TRBJ1-5; 8 bases are shared with TRBD1. Germline V gives CDR1 SGHAT, CDR2 FQNNGV. V lost 4 bases to trimming and J lost 1 base; unmatched junction nucleotides: 12. This CDR3 has 18 residues. The CDR3 protein is CASSSIGQGPLSNQPQHF. The DNA for the CDR3 is TGTGCCAGCAGCTCCATCGGACAGGGACCCCTCAGCAATCAGCCCCAGCATTTT.

The V and J genes are TRBV19 and TRBJ2-1; the match to TRBD1 covers 9 bases. The CDR3 covers 15 residues. The V gene end was trimmed by 7 bases and the J gene end by 4 bases; junction bases not matched to a gene: 8. From germline, CDR1 is LNHDA and CDR2 SQIVND (reference sequence). This CDR3 is CASTHDRGAYNEQFF. The CDR3 bases are TGTGCCAGTACACACGACAGGGGGGCTTACAATGAGCAGTTCTTC.

This clonotype was recorded a few times. This chain connects TRBV10-3 to TRBJ2-3; 11 bases match TRBD1. Germline assignment: CDR1 ENHRY and CDR2 SYGVKD. With 6 bases clipped from V and 5 bases from J, the junction kept 7 bases outside the gene matches. This CDR3 has 15 residues. CDR3 region: CAIRTGTGGEDTQYF. The CDR3 DNA is TGTGCCATCAGGACCGGGACAGGGGGAGAAGATACGCAGTATTTT.

The chain couples TRBV20-1 to TRBJ2-5; 8 positions agree with TRBD1. Germline CDR1 is DFQATT and CDR2 is SNEGSKA (reference sequence). J lost 5 bases, V lost 6 bases, and 11 bases had no gene match. The CDR3 consists of 14 residues. The CDR3 sequence: CSAPPSGGLETQYF. The DNA for the CDR3 is TGCAGTGCCCCCCCCTCAGGGGGCCTGGAGACCCAGTACTTC.

The chain combines TRBV6-1 with TRBJ2-3; 7 nucleotides align to TRBD1. The CDR3 has 15 amino acids. Germline CDR1 MNHNS, CDR2 SASEGT. The V and J ends lost 4 bases and 0 bases, in that order; junction bases with no gene match: 4. The CDR3 loop is CASSVWDRSTDTQYF. CDR3 DNA sequence: TGTGCCAGCAGTGTATGGGACAGAAGCACAGATACGCAGTATTTT.

In the case of this clonotype: One junction end disagrees with the germline gene, perhaps due to a read error. V is TRBV7-4 and J is TRBJ2-7, with 9 bases matching TRBD1. The germline CDR1 and CDR2 sequences are SGHVT and SQSDAQ. The CDR3 extends over 9 amino acids. This CDR3 reads CASSLTGGF. In nucleotides, the CDR3 is TGTGCCAGCAGCTTGACAGGGGGCTTC. Supplemented by reference TRBV7-4 and TRBJ2-7, the full variable domain reads GAGVSQSPRYKVAKRGRDVALRCDSISGHVTLYWYRQTLGQGSEVLTYSQSDAQRDKSGRPSGRFSAERPERSVSTLKIQRTEQGDSAVYLCASSLTGGFGPGTRLTVT.

This clonotype was detected a few times. The CDR3 sequence: CASTPGRGHWNEQFF. CDR3 DNA sequence: TGTGCCAGCACCCCGGGCCGGGGGCACTGGAATGAGCAGTTCTTC. J is TRBJ2-1 and V is TRBV28; D may correspond to TRBD1 or TRBD2 (6 bases each). The CDR3 consists of 15 residues. Per the germline V gene, CDR1 is MDHEN and CDR2 is SYDVKM. The ends were cut back, 7 bases at V and 7 bases at J, with 20 bases in the middle.

V and J are TRBV11-3 and TRBJ2-1; 13 bases are shared with TRBD2. The V and J ends lost 3 bases and 8 bases, in that order; junction bases with no gene match: 7. From germline, CDR1 is SGHNT and CDR2 YENEEA. There are 16 residues in the CDR3. The CDR3 DNA reads TGTGCCAGCAGCTTTGGCGGGACTAGCGGGATGGATGAGCAGTTCTTC. It yields the protein CASSFGGTSGMDEQFF.

In its sample, this clonotype was seen once. The V call is TRBV4-3, the J call TRBJ2-1, with 8 bases that match TRBD2. Trimming removed 0 bases from V and 2 bases from J; junction bases left unmatched: 3. The germline V gene has CDR1 LGHNA and CDR2 YSLEER. This CDR3 contains 16 residues. The CDR3 DNA is TGCGCCAGCAGCCAAGATACCGGGAGGGCCTACAATGAGCAGTTCTTC. It codes for CASSQDTGRAYNEQFF.

The gene calls are TRBV27 and TRBJ2-1, with D unclear. V gave up 6 bases and J gave up 3 bases, with 15 bases separating them. The CDR3 is 15 amino acids. Per germline, CDR1 MNHEY and CDR2 SMNVEV (reference sequence). The CDR3 protein is CASSRVKGYYNEQFF. Written as DNA, the CDR3 is TGTGCCAGCAGCCGGGTGAAAGGCTACTACAATGAGCAGTTCTTC.

The V and J genes are TRBV7-2 and TRBJ2-7; a possible D gene is TRBD2 (5 bases). In germline, CDR1 is SGHTA, CDR2 FQGNSA. The CDR3 totals 13 residues. Trimming removed 4 bases at V and 5 bases at J, with 12 bases between. The CDR3 loop reads CASSSEGWDEQYF. CDR3 in DNA: TGTGCCAGCAGCTCAGAGGGTTGGGACGAGCAGTACTTC.

This chain uses TRBV27 with TRBJ2-1; 12 positions match TRBD2. Losses at the gene ends were 2 bases for V and 3 bases for J; bases not matched to a gene: 5. This CDR3 is 17 amino acids long. Looked up from germline, CDR1 is MNHEY and CDR2 is SMNVEV (reference sequence). The CDR3 DNA reads TGTGCCAGCAGTTTAGATGGACTAGCGGGACGCTACAATGAGCAGTTCTTC. Residues: CASSLDGLAGRYNEQFF.